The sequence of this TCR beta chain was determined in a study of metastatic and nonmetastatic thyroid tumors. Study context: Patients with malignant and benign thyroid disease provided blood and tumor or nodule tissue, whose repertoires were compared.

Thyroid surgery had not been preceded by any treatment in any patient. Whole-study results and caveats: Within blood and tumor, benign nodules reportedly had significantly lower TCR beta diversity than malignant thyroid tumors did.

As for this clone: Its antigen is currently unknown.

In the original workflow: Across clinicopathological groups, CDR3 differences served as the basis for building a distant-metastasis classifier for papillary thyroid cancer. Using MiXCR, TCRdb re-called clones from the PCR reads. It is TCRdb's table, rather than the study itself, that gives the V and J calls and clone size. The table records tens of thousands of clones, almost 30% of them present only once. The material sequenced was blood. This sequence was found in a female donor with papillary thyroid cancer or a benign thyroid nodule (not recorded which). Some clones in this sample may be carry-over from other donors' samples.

This CDR3 is CASSFGEGGVIDEQFF. The CDR3 DNA is TGCGCCAGCAGCTTTGGAGAGGGTGGGGTTATCGATGAGCAGTTCTTC. The genes are TRBV5-1 and TRBJ2-1, with D perhaps TRBD2 (5 bases). This CDR3 region has 16 residues. Germline-derived CDR1 and CDR2 are SGHRS and YFSETQ. The germline V and J ends were trimmed by 2 bases and 8 bases, with 20 bases remaining between them.